Shown below are 15 T cell receptor beta chains from a single sample sequenced in a study of type 1 regulatory T cells (dated by TCRdb to the early 2020s). Sequencing was carried out with an Illumina MiSeq. TCRdb took the public reads, trimmed them with fastp at Q25, ran MiXCR for clone calling and kept in-frame beta chains. Entries that share a CDR3 protein sequence are merged under the most common genes and DNA. Across this sample there are around 88,000 distinct CDR3 sequences, with 30% to 35% seen only once. The ten largest clones represent 2% to 2.5% of the sample. Sequencing was performed on CD4+ T cells, either the whole sample or a sorted fraction (not recorded which). The receptors stem from a human donor in good health.

The chain uses TRBV5-1 and TRBJ1-4, with a possible D match to TRBD1 (5 bases). This CDR3 region has 14 residues. CDR1 is SGHRS, CDR2 YFSETQ, per germline. Deletions cut 0 bases from V and 8 bases from J, with 11 bases between. The CDR3 DNA follows: TGCGCCAGCAGCTTGGGACAGCCCAGAGAAAAACTGTTTTTT. Translated, it gives CASSLGQPREKLFF.

The chain links TRBV6-2 or TRBV6-3 to TRBJ1-1; D not resolved. Germline V gene data show CDR1 as MNHEY and CDR2 as SVGEGT. The length of the CDR3 is 14 residues. Between the trimmed V and J ends, which lost 3 bases and 0 bases, there was a span of 8 bases. The DNA for the CDR3 is TGTGCCAGCAGTTATCGGCAGCTGAACACTGAAGCTTTCTTT. Protein sequence: CASSYRQLNTEAFF.

This clonotype was observed a handful of times. This chain connects TRBV7-2 to TRBJ2-5; 8 bases agree with TRBD1. CDR1 is SGHTA, CDR2 FQGNSA, per germline. CDR3 size: 14 residues. The trim removed 5 bases at V and 4 bases at J, leaving 6 bases unmatched. The CDR3 DNA reads TGTGCCAGCAGCCCCACACAGGGGGGAGAGACCCAGTACTTC. Translating it yields CASSPTQGGETQYF.

This clonotype was seen only a few times. The V gene is TRBV20-1, the J gene TRBJ2-3; weak D call: TRBD2 (6 bases). The germline V gene has CDR1 DFQATT and CDR2 SNEGSKA (reference sequence). V lost 7 bases to trimming and J lost 3 bases, with 11 bases between them. The CDR3 is made up of 12 amino acids. Here the CDR3 DNA reads TGCAGTGAGGAGGGTCAGACAGATACGCAGTATTTT. This encodes CSEEGQTDTQYF.

This clonotype was detected only a few times. CDR3 residues: CASSQDTSLDEQFF. Written as DNA, the CDR3 is TGCGCCAGCAGCCAAGACACTAGCTTGGATGAGCAGTTCTTC. The chain couples TRBV4-3 to TRBJ2-1, with D possibly TRBD2 on 6 matching bases. Germline CDR1 and CDR2: LGHNA and YSLEER. The CDR3 length is 14 residues. Trimming shortened V by 0 bases and J by 8 bases, and 11 bases separated the two germline ends.

This clonotype was counted ten times or more. The genes are TRBV3-1 and TRBJ1-5, with a weak D call TRBD1 (5 bases). Trimming left V 2 bases short and J 1 base short, with 9 bases between. CDR3 length: 15 residues. Germline CDR1 LGHDT, CDR2 YNNKEL (reference sequence). The CDR3 here is CASSQQGGSNQPQHF. CDR3 bases: TGTGCCAGCAGCCAACAGGGAGGCAGCAATCAGCCCCAGCATTTT.

This clonotype was seen once. J is TRBJ2-2 and V is TRBV6-1; perhaps TRBD1 as D (5 bases). CDR3 length equals 14 residues. CDR1 is MNHNS and CDR2 is SASEGT in the germline V gene. V was trimmed by 6 bases and J by 2 bases, leaving 10 bases between them. This chain's CDR3 is CASRETVNTGELFF. CDR3 bases: TGTGCCAGCAGAGAGACAGTTAACACCGGGGAGCTGTTTTTT.

The rearrangement links TRBV7-2 to TRBJ2-1; 9 bases fit TRBD1. V trimming: 5 bases; J trimming: 9 bases; junction bases outside the gene matches: 5. Germline V CDR1 and CDR2: SGHTA, FQGNSA. The CDR3 extends over 13 amino acids. The CDR3 is CASSRQGGGEQFF. CDR3 coding DNA: TGTGCCAGCAGCCGACAGGGGGGGGGTGAGCAGTTCTTC.

In its sample, this clonotype was seen a few times. The chain is built from TRBV10-3 and TRBJ1-1, with D hard to call. Looked up from germline, CDR1 is ENHRY and CDR2 is SYGVKD. The V end lost 1 base, the J end lost 7 bases, and 4 bases lay between the germline ends. CDR3 length: 11 amino acids. In nucleotides, the CDR3 is TGTGCCATCAGTGAGTTCGTTGAAGCTTTCTTT. As protein: CAISEFVEAFF.

This clonotype was detected a few times. The chain is built from TRBV3-1 and TRBJ2-1, with 10 bases aligning to TRBD2. Trimming at V came to 1 base and at J to 8 bases, leaving 8 bases not matched to a gene. The CDR3 consists of 16 residues. CDR1 and CDR2 (germline): LGHDT, YNNKEL (reference sequence). CDR3 DNA: TGTGCCAGCAGCCAAGGGCGGTCTAGCGGGAGTTATGAGCAGTTCTTC. Translating it yields CASSQGRSSGSYEQFF.

The rearrangement links TRBV9 to TRBJ2-3; 11 bases fit TRBD2. Unmatched junction bases numbered 4, after V lost 4 bases and J lost 0 bases. Germline lookup yields CDR1 SGDLS and CDR2 YYNGEE. The CDR3 is 16 amino acids. CDR3 nucleotide sequence: TGTGCCAGCAGCCTCCGGACTAGCGGGAGCACAGATACGCAGTATTTT. This codes for CASSLRTSGSTDTQYF.

The gene calls are TRBV6-6 and TRBJ2-7, with TRBD2 matching over 7 bases. The length of the CDR3 is 15 residues. Per germline, CDR1 MNHNY and CDR2 SVGAGI (reference sequence). V dropped 2 bases and J dropped 4; count of bases not matched to a gene: 8. The CDR3 nucleotides read TGTGCCAGCAGTTACCAGCGGGGTAGCGGGTACGAGCAGTACTTC. This translates into CASSYQRGSGYEQYF.

The chain is built from TRBV24-1 and TRBJ2-1; weak D call: TRBD2 (6 bases). Germline CDR1 is KGHDR and CDR2 is SFDVKD. This CDR3 is built from 17 residues. The V end lost 4 bases, the J end lost 0 bases, and 15 bases lay between the germline ends. DNA of the CDR3: TGTGCCACCAGTGACCCTGGACTACAGCTCTCCTACAATGAGCAGTTCTTC. Encoded protein: CATSDPGLQLSYNEQFF.

A few counts support this clonotype. The V call is TRBV20-1, the J call TRBJ1-5; no reliable D call. This CDR3 is 17 amino acids long. Germline V CDR1 and CDR2: DFQATT, SNEGSKA (reference sequence). V was shortened by 2 bases and J by 0 bases, with 17 bases between the two germline ends. The DNA of the CDR3 is TGCAGTGCTAGAAGCGGGAAGGGCAGTCATAGCAATCAGCCCCAGCATTTT. Amino acid sequence: CSARSGKGSHSNQPQHF.

V and J are TRBV28 and TRBJ1-2; D remains unclear. CDR1 and CDR2 from the germline V gene are MDHEN and SYDVKM. This CDR3 is built from 12 residues. Trimming pared 4 bases from V and 8 bases from J, leaving 11 bases between. CDR3 nucleotide sequence: TGTGCCAGCAGTTCTGACTTGGGGGGCTACACCTTC. Its protein is CASSSDLGGYTF.